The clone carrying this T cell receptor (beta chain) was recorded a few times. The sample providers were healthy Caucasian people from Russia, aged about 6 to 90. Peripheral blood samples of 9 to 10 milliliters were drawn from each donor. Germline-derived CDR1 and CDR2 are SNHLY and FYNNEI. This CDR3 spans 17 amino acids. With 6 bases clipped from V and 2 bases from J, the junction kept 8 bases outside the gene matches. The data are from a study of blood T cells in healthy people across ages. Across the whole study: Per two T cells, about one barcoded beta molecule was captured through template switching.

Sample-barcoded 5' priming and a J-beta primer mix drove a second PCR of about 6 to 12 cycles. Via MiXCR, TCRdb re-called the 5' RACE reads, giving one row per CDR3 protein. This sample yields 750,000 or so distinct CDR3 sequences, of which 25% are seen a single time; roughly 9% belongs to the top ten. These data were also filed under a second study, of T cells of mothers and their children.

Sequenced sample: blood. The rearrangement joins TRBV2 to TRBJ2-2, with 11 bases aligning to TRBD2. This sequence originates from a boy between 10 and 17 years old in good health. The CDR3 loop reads CASRAGLAGLNTGELFF. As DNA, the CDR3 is TGTGCCAGCAGAGCCGGACTAGCGGGCCTTAACACCGGGGAGCTGTTTTTT.